Included here is one T cell receptor beta chain sequence, with context. This specimen includes other DNA sequences encoding the same CDR3. Germline CDR1 MNHEY, CDR2 SVGAGI. V was clipped by 6 bases and J by 5 bases; unmatched bases: 4. The CDR3 runs 15 residues. This sample is part of a study of blood T cell repertoires in COVID-19. About the study: The cDNA or gDNA used as material had been derived from T cells, B-cell-depleted T cells, or PBMCs.

Authors' analysis steps: Estimation of nucleated cell counts relied on the amplification of reference gene primers. Generated by immunoSEQ multiplex PCR, the TCRdb table keeps only in-frame clones and is missing some. The V and J calls and the clone size are those of that table, but D and trimming were determined from the DNA. Of around 200,000 clones in the sample, 83% were seen once. Specimen: peripheral blood. The TCR comes from a man aged 35 to 55 with active or convalescent COVID-19. The chain has TRBV6-5 and TRBJ2-5; the match to TRBD2 covers 15 bases. This CDR3 is CASSLGLAGGETQYF. CDR3 bases: TGTGCCAGCAGCCTGGGACTAGCGGGAGGCGAGACCCAGTACTTC.